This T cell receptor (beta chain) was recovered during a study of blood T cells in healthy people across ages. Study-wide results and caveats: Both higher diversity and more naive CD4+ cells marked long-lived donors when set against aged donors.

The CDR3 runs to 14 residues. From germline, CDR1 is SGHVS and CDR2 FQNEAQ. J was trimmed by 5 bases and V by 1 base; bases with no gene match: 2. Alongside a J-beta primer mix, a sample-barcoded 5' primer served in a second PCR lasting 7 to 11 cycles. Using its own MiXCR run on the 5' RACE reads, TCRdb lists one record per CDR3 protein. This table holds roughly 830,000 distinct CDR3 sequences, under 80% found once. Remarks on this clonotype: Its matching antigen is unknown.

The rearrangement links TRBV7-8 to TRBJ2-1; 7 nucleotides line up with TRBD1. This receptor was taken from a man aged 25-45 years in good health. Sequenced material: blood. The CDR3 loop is CASSLETGNNEQFF. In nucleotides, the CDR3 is TGTGCCAGCAGCTTAGAGACAGGGAACAATGAGCAGTTCTTC. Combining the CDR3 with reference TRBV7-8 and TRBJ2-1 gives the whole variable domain GAGVSQSPRYKVAKRGQDVALRCDPISGHVSLFWYQQALGQGPEFLTYFQNEAQLDKSGLPSDRFFAERPEGSVSTLKIQRTQQEDSAVYLCASSLETGNNEQFFGPGTRLTVL.